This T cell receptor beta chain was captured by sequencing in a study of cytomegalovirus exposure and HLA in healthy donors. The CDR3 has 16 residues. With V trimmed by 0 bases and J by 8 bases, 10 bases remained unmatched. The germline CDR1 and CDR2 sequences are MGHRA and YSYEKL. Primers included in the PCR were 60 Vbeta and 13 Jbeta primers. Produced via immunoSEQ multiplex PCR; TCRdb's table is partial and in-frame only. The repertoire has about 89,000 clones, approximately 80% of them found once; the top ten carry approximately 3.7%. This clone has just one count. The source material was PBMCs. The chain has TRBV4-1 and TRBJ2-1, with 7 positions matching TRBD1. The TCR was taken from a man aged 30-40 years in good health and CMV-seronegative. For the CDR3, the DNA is TGCGCCAGCAGCCAAGATAAGGGCAGGGGGTATTATGAGCAGTTCTTC. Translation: CASSQDKGRGYYEQFF.